These 27 T cell receptor beta chains were all obtained from the same sample, sequenced in a study of blood T cell repertoires in COVID-19. TCRdb's copy holds only in-frame clones and misses some; the assay was immunoSEQ multiplex PCR. The sample includes under 150,000 clones, approximately 85% of them seen just once. The specimen sequenced was peripheral blood. Receptors were obtained from an older woman with COVID-19, enrolled during active disease.

CDR3 protein: CASSPLPSPLSYNEQFF. DNA for the CDR3: TGTGCCAGCAGCCCACTCCCGAGTCCACTCTCCTACAATGAGCAGTTCTTC. This chain uses TRBV9 with TRBJ2-1; no definite D call. In germline, CDR1 is SGDLS, CDR2 YYNGEE. The V gene lost 4 bases and the J gene lost 0 bases, with 17 bases spanning the gap. The CDR3 has 17 residues.

The chain links TRBV19 to TRBJ1-3; 9 positions match TRBD1. J lost 2 bases, V lost 3 bases, and 8 bases had no gene match. The germline V gene has CDR1 LNHDA and CDR2 SQIVND (reference sequence). The CDR3 is 17 residues long. The CDR3 DNA reads TGTGCCAGTAGTATTTACCGGACAGGGGACCCTGGAAACACCATATATTTT. Protein product: CASSIYRTGDPGNTIYF.

The genes are TRBV9 and TRBJ1-2; TRBD1 matches at 7 bases. This CDR3 is 17 amino acids long. Trimming took 3 bases from V and 1 from J; bases not matched to a gene: 12. The germline gives CDR1 SGDLS, CDR2 YYNGEE. The CDR3 region is CASSAGQQWMINYGYTF. CDR3 bases: TGTGCCAGCAGCGCGGGACAGCAATGGATGATTAACTATGGCTACACCTTC. Based on the CDR3 plus reference TRBV9 and TRBJ1-2, the full variable domain is DSGVTQTPKHLITATGQRVTLRCSPRSGDLSVYWYQQSLDQGLQFLIQYYNGEERAKGNILERFSAQQFPDLHSELNLSSLELGDSALYFCASSAGQQWMINYGYTFGSGTRLTVV.

V usage is TRBV10-3 and J usage is TRBJ1-5; no firm D call. V was shortened by 0 bases and J by 0 bases, with 9 bases between the two germline ends. CDR1 is ENHRY and CDR2 is SYGVKD in the germline V gene. The CDR3 is 16 residues long. The CDR3 is CAISESADYSNQPQHF. The CDR3 DNA reads TGTGCCATCAGTGAGTCGGCGGACTATAGCAATCAGCCCCAGCATTTT.

The chain combines TRBV9 with TRBJ1-1, with 12 nucleotides matching TRBD1. Germline V gives CDR1 SGDLS, CDR2 YYNGEE. J lost 6 bases, V lost 4 bases, and 4 bases had no gene match. This CDR3 comprises 14 residues. The CDR3 sequence is CASSMGTGGPEAFF. Here the CDR3 DNA reads TGTGCCAGCAGCATGGGGACAGGGGGCCCTGAAGCTTTCTTT.

The V call is TRBV9, the J call TRBJ2-1, with 7 bases fitting TRBD1. From germline, CDR1 is SGDLS and CDR2 YYNGEE. V was clipped by 4 bases and J by 1 base; unmatched bases: 5. The CDR3 is 15 residues long. CDR3 nucleotide sequence: TGTGCCAGCAGCCCCCACAGGGGATCCTACAATGAGCAGTTCTTC. Protein sequence: CASSPHRGSYNEQFF.

The chain carries TRBV9 and TRBJ1-2, with 7 positions matching TRBD1. There are 14 residues in the CDR3. CDR1 is SGDLS, CDR2 YYNGEE, per germline. V lost 4 bases, J lost 4 bases, and 7 bases stayed unmatched. The CDR3 DNA follows: TGTGCCAGCAGCCCAAGGACAGGAGTCTATGGCTACACCTTC. Its protein is CASSPRTGVYGYTF.

The chain carries TRBV28 and TRBJ1-1, with D perhaps TRBD1 (5 bases). Trimming pared 3 bases from V and 9 bases from J, leaving 14 bases between. The germline V gene encodes CDR1 MDHEN and CDR2 SYDVKM. The CDR3 spans 13 residues. The CDR3 here is CASSFSGYEKAFF. Here the CDR3 DNA reads TGTGCCAGCAGTTTCTCAGGGTACGAGAAAGCTTTCTTT.

The chain carries TRBV29-1 and TRBJ2-2; possibly TRBD1 for D (7 bases). Trimming took off 4 bases at V and 4 bases at J, with 13 bases between the two ends. CDR1 is SQVTM, CDR2 ANQGSEA, per germline. The CDR3 consists of 14 residues. The DNA of the CDR3 is TGCAGCGTTGGGCGGGACAGTACCACCGGGGAGCTGTTTTTT. It translates to CSVGRDSTTGELFF.

V and J are TRBV27 and TRBJ2-3; 10 nucleotides align to TRBD2. CDR3 size: 16 residues. Per germline, CDR1 MNHEY and CDR2 SMNVEV (reference sequence). V lost 3 bases, J lost 0 bases, and 3 bases stayed unmatched. Here the CDR3 reads CASSFEAGGSTDTQYF. In DNA form, the CDR3 reads TGTGCCAGCAGTTTCGAAGCGGGGGGGAGCACAGATACGCAGTATTTT.

J is TRBJ1-2 and V is TRBV30, with D perhaps matching TRBD1 (6 bases). V shed 5 bases and J shed 1 base, with 17 bases lying between them. The CDR3 has 15 amino acids. Looked up from germline, CDR1 is GTSNPN and CDR2 is SVGIG (reference sequence). The CDR3 loop reads CAWVRGGLSNYGYTF. Here the CDR3 DNA reads TGTGCCTGGGTTAGGGGGGGCCTAAGTAACTATGGCTACACCTTC.

The rearrangement uses TRBV5-5 and TRBJ2-3; TRBD2 might be the D (6 bases). The CDR3 is made up of 13 amino acids. Germline V CDR1 and CDR2: SGHKS, YYEKEE (reference sequence). The germline V and J ends were trimmed by 4 bases and 5 bases, with 11 bases remaining between them. The CDR3 protein is CASSPTGEDTQYF. In DNA, the CDR3 is TGTGCCAGCAGCCCAACGGGAGAAGATACGCAGTATTTT. Variable domain in full (rest from reference TRBV5-5 and TRBJ2-3): DAGVTQSPTHLIKTRGQQVTLRCSPISGHKSVSWYQQVLGQGPQFIFQYYEKEERGRGNFPDRFSARQFPNYSSELNVNALLLGDSALYLCASSPTGEDTQYFGPGTRLTVL.

This clone was found once. The chain employs TRBV7-9 and TRBJ2-7, with D possibly matching TRBD2 (6 bases). Deletions cut 5 bases from V and 2 bases from J, with 13 bases between. This CDR3 contains 14 residues. Germline lookup yields CDR1 SEHNR and CDR2 FQNEAQ (reference sequence). CDR3 sequence (DNA): TGTGCCAGCAGCACGGACTATATCCCCTACGAGCAGTACTTC. Residues: CASSTDYIPYEQYF.

V usage is TRBV12-2 and J usage is TRBJ1-2; the table names TRBD1, a call not compared with the DNA. TRBV12-2 is given as a pseudogene. This CDR3 region has 17 residues. The CDR3 region is CASRPEQGPPSPYGYTF. In DNA form, the CDR3 reads TGTGCAAGTCGCCCGGAACAGGGCCCCCCTTCTCCCTATGGCTACACCTTC.

V gene TRBV19 combines with J gene TRBJ1-1; D is ambiguous. V lost 3 bases and J 2 bases, leaving 10 bases between the germline ends. CDR1 and CDR2 from the germline V gene are LNHDA and SQIVND (reference sequence). The CDR3 length is 14 residues. The CDR3: CASSMKLPNTEAFF. CDR3 in DNA: TGTGCCAGTAGTATGAAACTTCCAAACACTGAAGCTTTCTTT.

V usage is TRBV19 and J usage is TRBJ2-2; weak D call: TRBD2 (6 bases). CDR1 and CDR2 (germline): LNHDA, SQIVND (reference sequence). The ends were cut back, 5 bases at V and 0 bases at J, with 13 bases in the middle. This CDR3 comprises 16 residues. CDR3 sequence (DNA): TGTGCCAGTAGTCGGGACTCAGCCTCGAACACCGGGGAGCTGTTTTTT. This codes for CASSRDSASNTGELFF. The variable domain in full, with the rest retrieved from reference TRBV19 and TRBJ2-2, is DGGITQSPKYLFRKEGQNVTLSCEQNLNHDAMYWYRQDPGQGLRLIYYSQIVNDFQKGDIAEGYSVSREKKESFPLTVTSAQKNPTAFYLCASSRDSASNTGELFFGEGSRLTVL.

The V call is TRBV7-2, the J call TRBJ2-3; D unresolved. This CDR3 is 13 amino acids long. The V gene's germline CDR1 is SGHTA and CDR2 FQGNSA. V lost 1 base to trimming and J lost 2 bases, with 4 bases between them. Here the CDR3 reads CASSLDNTDTQYF. The DNA for the CDR3 is TGTGCCAGCAGCTTAGACAACACAGATACGCAGTATTTT.

This clone was counted a few times. The same CDR3 can be traced to other DNA sequences in this sample. The chain carries TRBV7-7 and TRBJ2-5; 7 nucleotides agree with TRBD2. Germline CDR1 reads SSHAT; CDR2 reads FNYEAQ (reference sequence). The V and J ends lost 0 bases and 2 bases, in that order; junction bases with no gene match: 0. The CDR3 runs 14 residues. In DNA form, the CDR3 reads TGTGCCAGCAGCTTAGCGGGGGGGCAAGAGACCCAGTACTTC. Translating it yields CASSLAGGQETQYF.

The V call is TRBV28, the J call TRBJ1-1; 9 positions agree with TRBD1. Per the germline V gene, CDR1 is MDHEN and CDR2 is SYDVKM. This CDR3 comprises 13 residues. The CDR3 is CAGQGQRNTEAFF. The CDR3 bases are TGTGCAGGACAGGGGCAGCGGAACACTGAAGCTTTCTTT.

This clone was detected only once. V and J are TRBV5-1 and TRBJ2-1, with 7 bases that match TRBD2. The CDR3 runs 15 residues. Germline lookup yields CDR1 SGHRS and CDR2 YFSETQ. The V and J ends lost 0 bases and 8 bases, in that order; junction bases with no gene match: 8. Here the CDR3 DNA reads TGCGCCAGCAGCTTGGAGAAGGCAGGGAGGGATGAGCAGTTCTTC. Translated, it gives CASSLEKAGRDEQFF.

This chain links TRBV28 with TRBJ2-1, with D uncertain. The V end lost 6 bases, the J end lost 4 bases, and 10 bases lay between the germline ends. Germline V gives CDR1 MDHEN, CDR2 SYDVKM. This CDR3 is 13 amino acids long. Written as DNA, the CDR3 is TGTGCCAGCAGCCTCCCTTTTTACAATGAGCAGTTCTTC. Its protein is CASSLPFYNEQFF.

This clone has just one count. The rearrangement uses TRBV9 and TRBJ2-3, with TRBD2 matching 14 bases. Losses at the gene ends were 7 bases for V and 3 bases for J; bases not matched to a gene: 7. The CDR3 extends over 16 amino acids. The germline gives CDR1 SGDLS, CDR2 YYNGEE. The CDR3 DNA reads as TGTGCCAGCGGACTAGCGGGGGGCCCGAGGACAGATACGCAGTATTTT. It specifies CASGLAGGPRTDTQYF.

The chain uses TRBV7-6 and TRBJ2-5, with TRBD2 matching 8 bases. Germline trimming cut 1 base from V and 5 bases from J; bases unmatched to any gene: 15. The CDR3 has 18 amino acids. Germline CDR1 and CDR2: SGHVS and FNYEAQ. CDR3 nucleotide sequence: TGTGCCAGCAGCTTAGGCCGAACGGCGGGGGGCTCCGGGGAGACCCAGTACTTC. This sequence encodes CASSLGRTAGGSGETQYF.

The chain uses TRBV27 and TRBJ1-6, with D maybe TRBD1 (6 bases). The CDR3 loop spans 17 amino acids. Germline-derived CDR1 and CDR2 are MNHEY and SMNVEV (reference sequence). The V and J ends lost 8 bases and 0 bases respectively, with 17 bases between them. The CDR3: CASLIDRPVSYNSPLHF. As DNA, the CDR3 is TGTGCCAGCCTGATCGACAGGCCGGTCTCCTATAATTCACCCCTCCACTTT.

The V gene is TRBV19, the J gene TRBJ1-6, with TRBD1 as a possible D gene (6 bases). The CDR3 runs 17 residues. The V end was cut by 4 bases, the J end by 5 bases, with 18 bases between. Germline V gene data show CDR1 as LNHDA and CDR2 as SQIVND (reference sequence). CDR3 bases: TGTGCCAGTAGTAACTTACAGGGAAATGGGGATAATTCACCCCTCCACTTT. This sequence encodes CASSNLQGNGDNSPLHF.

The gene calls are TRBV4-1 and TRBJ1-6; 9 bases line up with TRBD1. Germline CDR1 and CDR2: MGHRA and YSYEKL. CDR3 length equals 17 residues. The trim removed 6 bases at V and 5 bases at J, leaving 11 bases unmatched. CDR3 sequence reads: CASRYPAGTGHNSPLHF. In DNA, the CDR3 is TGCGCCAGCAGATACCCCGCGGGGACAGGGCATAATTCACCCCTCCACTTT.

This chain connects TRBV18 to TRBJ1-1; D ambiguous. CDR1 and CDR2 (germline): KGHSH, LQKENI. CDR3 length: 14 amino acids. The V end lost 0 bases, the J end lost 6 bases, and 11 bases lay between the germline ends. Here the CDR3 DNA reads TGTGCCAGCTCACCACCATCCCAAGCGGCTGAAGCTTTCTTT. This encodes CASSPPSQAAEAFF. The full variable domain, in which reference TRBV18 and TRBJ1-1 provide the parts outside the CDR3, is NAGVMQNPRHLVRRRGQEARLRCSPMKGHSHVYWYRQLPEEGLKFMVYLQKENIIDESGMPKERFSAEFPKEGPSILRIQQVVRGDSAAYFCASSPPSQAAEAFFGQGTRLTVV.